This is a list of T cell receptor beta chains from one sample in a study of CD8 T cells in Susac syndrome. TCRdb re-called the immunoSEQ multiplex PCR reads through MiXCR, storing one row per CDR3 protein. The data hold over 350,000 distinct CDR3 sequences, with 75% to 90% observed a single time. Sequencing was performed on CD8+ T cells from PBMCs. The receptors were gathered from a human donor with multiple sclerosis. The CDR3 runs from the conserved cysteine through the conserved F or W. D genes are given only for firm matches. Rows may omit the clone size; those that give it use once, few, many or a size class.

TRBV7-9	-	-	TRBJ2-3	TGTGCCAGCAGCTTAGTTCCAGCGGACGAGTCGCAGTATTTT	CASSLVPADESQYF
TRBV5-4	-	TRBD1	TRBJ1-2	TGTGCCAGCAGCTTGGAACAGGGGGCTGGCTACACCTTC	CASSLEQGAGYTF
TRBV6-5	once	TRBD2	TRBJ2-5	TGTGCCAGTACTAGCGGGGGGTTCCAAGAGACCCAGTACTTC	CASTSGGFQETQYF
TRBV11-2	-	-	TRBJ1-1	TGTGCCAGCAGCTTATGGCTTTCGAATGGGGCGTTGAACACTGAAGCTTTCTTT	CASSLWLSNGALNTEAFF
TRBV20-1	-	-	TRBJ2-4	TGCAGTGCACTCCGGGCCGGCATTCAGTACTTC	CSALRAGIQYF
TRBV27	-	TRBD2	TRBJ2-2	TGTGCCAGCAGTTCTATAGCGGGGGAGATCGCCGGGGAGCTGTTTTTT	CASSSIAGEIAGELFF
TRBV30	-	-	TRBJ2-7	TGTGCCTGGAGCTCAACAGCCCTCGAGGACGAGCAGTACTTC	CAWSSTALEDEQYF
TRBV12-3/TRBV12-4	-	-	TRBJ2-1	TGTGCCAGCAGTCAGCCAATGAGCTCCTACAATGAGCAGTTCTTC	CASSQPMSSYNEQFF
TRBV7-9	-	-	TRBJ2-2	TGTGCCAGCAGCTTGTACGCCGGGGAGCTGTTTTTT	CASSLYAGELFF
TRBV30	once	-	TRBJ2-7	TGTGCCTGGATGGGAGCCCCATCCTACGAGCAGTACTTC	CAWMGAPSYEQYF
TRBV27	-	-	TRBJ2-7	TGTGCCAGCAGTTTTCAGGTCTCAGGCAGCGAGCAGTACTTC	CASSFQVSGSEQYF
TRBV6-5	-	TRBD1	TRBJ1-2	TGTGCCAGCAGTTACTCCCCGGACAGGGGGGAATTCGACTATGGCTACACCTTC	CASSYSPDRGEFDYGYTF
TRBV10-3	once	-	TRBJ2-7	TGTGCCATCAGTGAGACACAGGGCTGGCCCTACGAGCAGTACTTC	CAISETQGWPYEQYF
TRBV10-3	-	TRBD1	TRBJ1-5	TGTGCCATCAGTGAGTTGGGACAGCTCCAGCCCCAGCATTTT	CAISELGQLQPQHF
TRBV9	few	TRBD1	TRBJ2-7	TGTGCCAGCAGTGTGGGGACAGGCGCCTACGAGCAGTACTTC	CASSVGTGAYEQYF
TRBV5-6	-	-	TRBJ1-1	TGTGCCAGCAGCTTGGATACGGGAAGCGGCACTGAAGCTTTCTTT	CASSLDTGSGTEAFF
TRBV4-1	-	-	TRBJ2-1	TGCGCCAGCAGGGAAGCGGACAATGAGCAGTTCTTC	CASREADNEQFF
TRBV20-1	-	-	TRBJ2-2	TGCAGTGCCGTGGGGGATCTGAACACCGGGGAGCTGTTTTTT	CSAVGDLNTGELFF
TRBV19	-	-	TRBJ2-2	TGTGCCAGTAGGGGGACTTTTCTGGACGGGGAGCTGTTTTTT	CASRGTFLDGELFF